These 32 T cell receptor beta chains were all obtained from the same sample, sequenced in a study of blood T cell repertoires in COVID-19. Assay: immunoSEQ multiplex PCR; the TCRdb copy retains only in-frame clones and omits some. The table lists fewer than 250,000 clones, around 79% of them singletons, with over 10% in the top ten. The sample taken for sequencing was peripheral blood. Receptor source: a woman aged 45 to 65 with acute or convalescent COVID-19.

The chain combines TRBV14 with TRBJ2-2, with a possible D match to TRBD1 (6 bases). Germline CDR1 SGHDN, CDR2 FVKESK. The CDR3 runs to 14 residues. Trimming took 6 bases from V and 2 from J, leaving 10 bases between them. Written as DNA, the CDR3 is TGTGCCAGCAGACAGGGCCTCAACACCGGGGAGCTGTTTTTT. Its translation is CASRQGLNTGELFF.

V and J are TRBV7-7 and TRBJ2-5, with 8 positions matching TRBD2. V gave up 5 bases and J gave up 2 bases; unmatched junction bases: 22. CDR3 size: 20 residues. Germline-derived CDR1 and CDR2 are SSHAT and FNYEAQ (reference sequence). The CDR3 spells CASSLGLAFGGAGAQETQYF. For the CDR3, the DNA is TGTGCCAGCAGCCTAGGCCTGGCCTTCGGCGGAGCGGGAGCTCAAGAGACCCAGTACTTC.

This chain connects TRBV7-2 to TRBJ1-5; TRBD1 agrees at 7 bases. The CDR3 spans 15 residues. The germline gives CDR1 SGHTA, CDR2 FQGNSA. The trim removed 4 bases at V and 5 bases at J, leaving 8 bases unmatched. The CDR3 is CASSSVRTGDQPQHF. As DNA, the CDR3 is TGTGCCAGCAGCTCCGTTCGGACAGGTGATCAGCCCCAGCATTTT. Based on the CDR3 plus reference TRBV7-2 and TRBJ1-5, the full variable domain is GAGVSQSPSNKVTEKGKDVELRCDPISGHTALYWYRQSLGQGLEFLIYFQGNSAPDKSGLPSDRFSAERTGGSVSTLTIQRTQQEDSAVYLCASSSVRTGDQPQHFGDGTRLSIL.

The gene calls are TRBV19 and TRBJ1-1; 7 bases fit TRBD1. V lost 5 bases, J lost 2 bases, and 5 bases stayed unmatched. The CDR3 covers 14 residues. Germline V gene sequence: CDR1 LNHDA, CDR2 SQIVND (reference sequence). In DNA, the CDR3 is TGTGCCAGTAGTCACAGGGGTCTAAACACTGAAGCTTTCTTT. Its translation: CASSHRGLNTEAFF.

The CDR3 DNA reads TGTGCCTGGAGTGTAGGGCCAGGGGCGCAGCCCCAGCATTTT. Amino acid sequence: CAWSVGPGAQPQHF. The chain couples TRBV30 to TRBJ1-5; D possibly corresponds to TRBD1 (6 bases). This CDR3 contains 14 residues. Germline V lookup: CDR1 GTSNPN, CDR2 SVGIG (reference sequence). V dropped 0 bases and J dropped 7 bases, with 13 bases sitting between them.

The CDR3 loop is CASSDGTGNTEAFF. The CDR3 DNA follows: TGTGCCAGCAGTGACGGGACAGGGAACACTGAAGCTTTCTTT. The chain joins TRBV2 to TRBJ1-1; TRBD1 agrees at 8 bases. This CDR3 has 14 residues. The V segment lost 3 bases and the J segment 1 base; nucleotides outside the gene matches: 1. Germline CDR1 is SNHLY and CDR2 is FYNNEI. The full variable domain, with the rest looked up from reference TRBV2 and TRBJ1-1, is EPEVTQTPSHQVTQMGQEVILRCVPISNHLYFYWYRQILGQKVEFLVSFYNNEISEKSEIFDDQFSVERPDGSNFTLKIRSTKLEDSAMYFCASSDGTGNTEAFFGQGTRLTVV.

The rearrangement links TRBV1 to TRBJ1-4; the table assigns TRBD1, which was not confirmed against the DNA. TRBV1 is flagged as a pseudogene. The CDR3 contains 16 residues. The CDR3 loop reads CTSSPRNMATNEKLFF. DNA of the CDR3: TGCACCAGCAGCCCCCGTAACATGGCAACTAATGAAAAACTGTTTTTT.

This sequence joins TRBV5-1 and TRBJ1-3, with D maybe TRBD1 (6 bases). The V end lost 0 bases, the J end lost 0 bases, and 10 bases lay between the germline ends. CDR1 and CDR2 (germline): SGHRS, YFSETQ. The length of the CDR3 is 16 residues. The CDR3: CASSLGQENSGNTIYF. The CDR3 DNA is TGCGCCAGCAGCTTGGGACAGGAAAACTCTGGAAACACCATATATTTT.

The chain recombines TRBV14 with TRBJ2-1; TRBD1 agrees at 8 bases. Germline trimming cut 4 bases from V and 8 bases from J; bases unmatched to any gene: 1. The CDR3 runs 12 residues. Germline lookup yields CDR1 SGHDN and CDR2 FVKESK. For the CDR3, the DNA is TGTGCCAGCAGCCTCAGGGGGCATGAGCAGTTCTTC. It codes for CASSLRGHEQFF.

The chain uses TRBV30 and TRBJ1-3; possibly TRBD1 for D (5 bases). V dropped 0 bases and J dropped 8 bases, with 17 bases sitting between them. Germline assignment: CDR1 GTSNPN and CDR2 SVGIG (reference sequence). The CDR3 is 15 amino acids. The CDR3: CAWSVCAGREDTIYF. The CDR3 nucleotides read TGTGCCTGGAGTGTATGTGCGGGGCGGGAGGACACCATATATTTT. Together with reference TRBV30 and TRBJ1-3, the CDR3 gives the full variable domain: SQTIHQWPATLVQPVGSPLSLECTVEGTSNPNLYWYRQAAGRGLQLLFYSVGIGQISSEVPQNLSASRPQDRQFILSSKKLLLSDSGFYLCAWSVCAGREDTIYFGEGSWLTVV.

This clone was seen only a few times. The chain couples TRBV19 to TRBJ2-1; 12 nucleotides agree with TRBD2. The germline V gene encodes CDR1 LNHDA and CDR2 SQIVND (reference sequence). Germline trimming cut 2 bases from V and 9 bases from J; bases unmatched to any gene: 8. This CDR3 comprises 16 residues. The CDR3, as DNA: TGTGCCAGTAGTATAATCCTAGCGGGAGGGCGGGGTGAGCAGTTCTTC. Translating it yields CASSIILAGGRGEQFF. The entire variable domain, with the rest obtained from reference TRBV19 and TRBJ2-1, is as follows: DGGITQSPKYLFRKEGQNVTLSCEQNLNHDAMYWYRQDPGQGLRLIYYSQIVNDFQKGDIAEGYSVSREKKESFPLTVTSAQKNPTAFYLCASSIILAGGRGEQFFGPGTRLTVL.

The genes are TRBV27 and TRBJ1-6; D is perhaps TRBD1 (5 bases). The CDR3 loop spans 13 amino acids. Germline CDR1 is MNHEY and CDR2 is SMNVEV (reference sequence). The V end lost 10 bases, the J end lost 7 bases, and 14 bases lay between the germline ends. CDR3 residues: CATREWRNSPLHF. The CDR3, as DNA: TGTGCCACCAGGGAGTGGAGGAATTCACCCCTCCACTTT.

The chain is built from TRBV18 and TRBJ1-5; D perhaps matches TRBD1 (6 bases). The ends were cut back, 6 bases at V and 2 bases at J, with 11 bases in the middle. CDR1 is KGHSH, CDR2 LQKENI, per germline. There are 14 residues in the CDR3. For the CDR3, the DNA is TGTGCCAGCTCCCGGGACAATCGCAATCAGCCCCAGCATTTT. Protein sequence: CASSRDNRNQPQHF.

This sequence joins TRBV6-6 and TRBJ2-7; 8 bases fit TRBD2. The germline V gene has CDR1 MNHNY and CDR2 SVGAGI (reference sequence). This CDR3 comprises 15 residues. The V gene end was trimmed by 5 bases and the J gene end by 6 bases; junction bases not matched to a gene: 12. CDR3 residues: CASSTSGTRNTEQYF. The CDR3 DNA sequence: TGTGCCAGCAGTACCTCAGGGACTAGGAACACCGAGCAGTACTTC.

The V call is TRBV7-2, the J call TRBJ2-5; no firm D call. The germline V gene has CDR1 SGHTA and CDR2 FQGNSA. There are 14 residues in the CDR3. V lost 5 bases and J 5 bases, leaving 15 bases between the germline ends. The CDR3 coding sequence is TGTGCCAGCAGCCCCTCGGTCTCCGGGGAGACCCAGTACTTC. Translated, it gives CASSPSVSGETQYF.

V gene TRBV30 combines with J gene TRBJ1-2; D uncertain. CDR3 length: 12 residues. The ends were cut back, 3 bases at V and 4 bases at J, with 9 bases in the middle. Per the germline V gene, CDR1 is GTSNPN and CDR2 is SVGIG (reference sequence). The chain's CDR3 is CAWRRDSYGYTF. The CDR3 DNA sequence: TGTGCCTGGAGGAGGGATTCCTATGGCTACACCTTC.

This clone occurred once. The chain links TRBV6-5 to TRBJ1-4, with D possibly being TRBD1 (6 bases). This CDR3 has 13 amino acids. The germline V and J ends were trimmed by 8 bases and 8 bases, with 15 bases remaining between them. The germline CDR1 and CDR2 sequences are MNHEY and SVGAGI. The CDR3 here is CASLRGAEEKLFF. The DNA of the CDR3 is TGTGCCAGCCTTCGGGGGGCGGAAGAAAAACTGTTTTTT.

The rearrangement joins TRBV10-3 to TRBJ2-3; 8 bases fit TRBD2. In germline, CDR1 is ENHRY, CDR2 SYGVKD. CDR3 length: 13 residues. The junction had 1 base not matched to a gene; V was cut back by 8 bases and J by 0 bases. Written as DNA, the CDR3 is TGTGCCATCCGGGGGGGAAGCACAGATACGCAGTATTTT. Translating it yields CAIRGGSTDTQYF.

The V gene is TRBV3-1 (or the pseudogene TRBV3-2), the J gene TRBJ2-2; 8 bases match TRBD2. Trimming cost V 4 bases and J 4 bases; bases outside gene matches: 5. From germline, CDR1 is LGHDT and CDR2 YNNKEL (reference sequence). The CDR3 length is 15 residues. Here the CDR3 reads CASSLAGSGTGELFF. CDR3 nucleotides: TGTGCCAGCAGCCTAGCGGGGTCCGGCACCGGGGAGCTGTTTTTT.

The J gene is TRBJ1-4, the V gene TRBV11-2; 9 bases map to TRBD1. V was pared by 5 bases and J by 7 bases, with 5 bases of the junction left unmatched. CDR1 and CDR2 (germline): SGHAT, FQNNGV. This CDR3 contains 14 residues. For the CDR3, the DNA is TGTGCCAGCAGCCCTTGGACAGGGGTTGAAAAACTGTTTTTT. This codes for CASSPWTGVEKLFF.

The chain joins TRBV7-8 to TRBJ1-1; 9 bases agree with TRBD1. J gave up 4 bases and V 4 bases, and 7 bases lay outside the gene matches. Germline V gene lookup returns CDR1 SGHVS and CDR2 FQNEAQ. The CDR3 runs to 15 residues. DNA of the CDR3: TGTGCCAGCAGCTCTGGCGTACAGGGGGCCACTGAAGCTTTCTTT. Its translation is CASSSGVQGATEAFF.

V usage is TRBV11-2 and J usage is TRBJ2-1, with 10 positions matching TRBD2. This CDR3 is 15 amino acids long. Trimming cost V 5 bases and J 2 bases; bases outside gene matches: 3. Germline CDR1 SGHAT, CDR2 FQNNGV. CDR3 loop: CASSISGRTYNEQFF. The CDR3 DNA follows: TGTGCCAGCAGCATTAGCGGGAGGACCTACAATGAGCAGTTCTTC.

The V and J genes are TRBV13 and TRBJ1-2; tentative D call: TRBD1 (5 bases). Germline V gene lookup returns CDR1 PRHDT and CDR2 FYEKMQ (reference sequence). Deletions cut 0 bases from V and 6 bases from J, with 11 bases between. This CDR3 contains 14 residues. The CDR3 region has the DNA TGTGCCAGCAGCTTAGGGGGCAGGGCGAATGGCTACACCTTC. Translation gives CASSLGGRANGYTF.

Comments on this clone: Additional DNA sequences in this sample encode the identical CDR3. The rearrangement links TRBV19 to TRBJ2-3; 10 bases agree with TRBD2. Trimming at V came to 2 bases and at J to 1 base, leaving 0 bases not matched to a gene. The CDR3 sequence is 15 residues long. CDR1 is LNHDA and CDR2 is SQIVND in the germline V gene (reference sequence). The CDR3 sequence: CASSILAGGTDTQYF. CDR3 DNA: TGTGCCAGTAGTATACTAGCGGGGGGCACAGATACGCAGTATTTT. The entire variable domain, with the rest obtained from reference TRBV19 and TRBJ2-3, is as follows: DGGITQSPKYLFRKEGQNVTLSCEQNLNHDAMYWYRQDPGQGLRLIYYSQIVNDFQKGDIAEGYSVSREKKESFPLTVTSAQKNPTAFYLCASSILAGGTDTQYFGPGTRLTVL.

J is TRBJ2-7 and V is TRBV5-6; 8 bases are shared with TRBD1. The CDR3 loop spans 13 amino acids. V lost 4 bases to trimming and J lost 7 bases; unmatched junction nucleotides: 7. CDR1 is SGHDT and CDR2 is YYEEEE in the germline V gene. The DNA of the CDR3 is TGTGCCAGCAGCGCGACAGGGGCTGAGGAGCAGTACTTC. Translation gives CASSATGAEEQYF.

This chain links TRBV28 with TRBJ1-6; D remains ambiguous. Per the germline V gene, CDR1 is MDHEN and CDR2 is SYDVKM. Trimming took off 7 bases at V and 5 bases at J, with 12 bases between the two ends. CDR3 length: 14 amino acids. CDR3 bases: TGTGCCAGCAAGATGAGTGGGCATAATTCACCCCTCCACTTT. Protein sequence: CASKMSGHNSPLHF.

The chain has TRBV3-1 (or the pseudogene TRBV3-2) and TRBJ2-7; 8 bases agree with TRBD1. The junction had 4 bases not matched to a gene; V was cut back by 5 bases and J by 7 bases. The CDR3 has 12 amino acids. Germline V CDR1 and CDR2: LGHDT, YNNKEL (reference sequence). The CDR3 nucleotides are TGTGCCAGCAGCAGGACAGGGCGGGAGCAGTACTTC. Encoded protein: CASSRTGREQYF.

This clone was counted only a few times. The V gene is TRBV6-5, the J gene TRBJ2-7, with a tentative D call TRBD2 (6 bases). V gave up 1 base and J gave up 5 bases, with 15 bases separating them. CDR3 length equals 15 residues. In germline, CDR1 is MNHEY, CDR2 SVGAGI. Here the CDR3 reads CASSYLGTLSHEQYF. CDR3 DNA: TGTGCCAGCAGTTACTTAGGGACTCTCAGCCACGAGCAGTACTTC.

The chain has TRBV5-4 and TRBJ1-3, with 12 bases matching TRBD1. The V gene's germline CDR1 is SGHNT and CDR2 YYREEE (reference sequence). This CDR3 contains 15 residues. Trimming cost V 4 bases and J 5 bases; bases outside gene matches: 4. The CDR3 sequence is CASSKGQGARNTIYF. For the CDR3, the DNA is TGTGCCAGCAGCAAGGGACAGGGGGCGAGAAACACCATATATTTT.

This sequence joins TRBV19 and TRBJ2-7; D is perhaps TRBD1 (6 bases). The V and J ends lost 6 bases and 3 bases respectively, with 18 bases between them. The CDR3 has 15 amino acids. CDR1 is LNHDA, CDR2 SQIVND, per germline (reference sequence). CDR3 loop: CASRNRQAIYYEQYF. For the CDR3, the DNA is TGTGCCAGTAGAAACCGACAGGCTATTTACTACGAGCAGTACTTC.

The rearrangement joins TRBV19 to TRBJ2-7; no firm D call. This CDR3 comprises 14 residues. Trimming pared 1 base from V and 9 bases from J, leaving 16 bases between. CDR1 is LNHDA and CDR2 is SQIVND in the germline V gene (reference sequence). Written as DNA, the CDR3 is TGTGCCAGTAGTATAGTCGACCAGGTGGTGGGGCAGTACTTC. It yields the protein CASSIVDQVVGQYF.

The rearrangement joins TRBV6-5 to TRBJ2-6; D remains unclear. Germline values: CDR1 MNHEY, CDR2 SVGAGI. This CDR3 region has 15 residues. V lost 10 bases and J lost 0, with 13 bases in between. CDR3 sequence: CATTPRLSGANVLTF. CDR3 coding DNA: TGTGCCACCACCCCACGACTCTCTGGGGCCAACGTCCTGACTTTC.